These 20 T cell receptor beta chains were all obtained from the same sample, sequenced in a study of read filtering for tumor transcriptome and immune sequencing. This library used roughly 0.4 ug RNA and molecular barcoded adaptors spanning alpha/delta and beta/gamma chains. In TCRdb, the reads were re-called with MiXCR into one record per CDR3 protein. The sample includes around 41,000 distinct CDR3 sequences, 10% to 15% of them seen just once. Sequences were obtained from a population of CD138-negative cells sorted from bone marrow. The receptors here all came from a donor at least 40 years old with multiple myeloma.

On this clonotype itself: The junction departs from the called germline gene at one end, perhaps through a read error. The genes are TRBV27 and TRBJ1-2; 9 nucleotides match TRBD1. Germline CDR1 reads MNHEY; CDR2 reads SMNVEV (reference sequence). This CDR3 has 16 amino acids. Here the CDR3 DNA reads TGTGCCAGCAGTTCGACAGGGGGGAATACGAACTATGGCTGCACCTTC. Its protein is CASSSTGGNTNYGCTF.

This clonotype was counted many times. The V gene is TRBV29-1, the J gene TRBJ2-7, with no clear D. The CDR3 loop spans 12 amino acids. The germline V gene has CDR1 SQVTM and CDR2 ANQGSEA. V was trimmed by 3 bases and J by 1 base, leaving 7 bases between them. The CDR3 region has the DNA TGCAGCGTTGAGGACCGGTCCTACGAGCAGTACTTC. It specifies CSVEDRSYEQYF.

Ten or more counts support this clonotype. In DNA form, the CDR3 reads TGTGCCAGCAGTTTGGGGACAAGAAGTCTCTATGGCTACACCTTC. As protein: CASSLGTRSLYGYTF. J is TRBJ1-2 and V is TRBV28; tentatively, D is TRBD1 (6 bases). Trimming took off 3 bases at V and 4 bases at J, with 15 bases between the two ends. The CDR3 consists of 15 residues. Germline V gene data show CDR1 as MDHEN and CDR2 as SYDVKM.

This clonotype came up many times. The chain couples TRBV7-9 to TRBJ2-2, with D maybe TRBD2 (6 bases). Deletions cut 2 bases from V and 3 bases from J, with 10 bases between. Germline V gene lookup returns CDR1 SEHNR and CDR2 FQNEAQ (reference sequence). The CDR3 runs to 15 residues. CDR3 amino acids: CASSLRPGDTGELFF. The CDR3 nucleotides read TGTGCCAGCAGCTTACGTCCGGGGGACACCGGGGAGCTGTTTTTT. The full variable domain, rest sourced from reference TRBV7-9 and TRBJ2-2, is DTGVSQNPRHKITKRGQNVTFRCDPISEHNRLYWYRQTLGQGPEFLTYFQNEAQLEKSRLLSDRFSAERPKGSFSTLEIQRTEQGDSAMYLCASSLRPGDTGELFFGEGSRLTVL.

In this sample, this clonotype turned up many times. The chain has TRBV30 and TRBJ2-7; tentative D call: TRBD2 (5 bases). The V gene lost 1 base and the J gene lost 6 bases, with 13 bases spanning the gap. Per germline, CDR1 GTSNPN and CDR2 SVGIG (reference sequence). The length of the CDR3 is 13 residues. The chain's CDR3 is CAWSALSGSEQYF. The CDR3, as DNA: TGTGCCTGGAGTGCACTCTCGGGGAGCGAGCAGTACTTC.

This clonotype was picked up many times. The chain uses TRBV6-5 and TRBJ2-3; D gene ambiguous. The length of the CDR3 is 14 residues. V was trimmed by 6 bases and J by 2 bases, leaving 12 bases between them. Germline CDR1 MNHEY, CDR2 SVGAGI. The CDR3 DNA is TGTGCCAGCAGCCCCGTCACCAACACAGATACGCAGTATTTT. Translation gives CASSPVTNTDTQYF.

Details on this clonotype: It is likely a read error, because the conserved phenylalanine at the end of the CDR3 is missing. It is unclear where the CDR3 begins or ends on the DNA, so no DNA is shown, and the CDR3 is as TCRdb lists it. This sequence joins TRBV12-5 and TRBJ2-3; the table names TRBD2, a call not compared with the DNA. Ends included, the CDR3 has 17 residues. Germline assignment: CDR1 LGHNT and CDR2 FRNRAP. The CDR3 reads CASGPRLPAGESGGCLG.

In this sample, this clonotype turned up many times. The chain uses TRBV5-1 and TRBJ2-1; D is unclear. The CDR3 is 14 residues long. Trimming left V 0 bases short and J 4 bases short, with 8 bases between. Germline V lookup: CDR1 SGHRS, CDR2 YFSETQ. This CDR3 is CASSLELGYNEQFF. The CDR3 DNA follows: TGCGCCAGCAGCTTGGAATTGGGATACAATGAGCAGTTCTTC.

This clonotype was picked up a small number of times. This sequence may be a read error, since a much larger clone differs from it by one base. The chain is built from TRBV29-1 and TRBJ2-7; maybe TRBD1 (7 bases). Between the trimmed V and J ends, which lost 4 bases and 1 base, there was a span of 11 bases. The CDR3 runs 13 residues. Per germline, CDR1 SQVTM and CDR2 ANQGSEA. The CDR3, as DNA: TGCAGCGTTGGGGGGGACAGTTCCTACGAGCAGTACTTC. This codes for CSVGGDSSYEQYF.

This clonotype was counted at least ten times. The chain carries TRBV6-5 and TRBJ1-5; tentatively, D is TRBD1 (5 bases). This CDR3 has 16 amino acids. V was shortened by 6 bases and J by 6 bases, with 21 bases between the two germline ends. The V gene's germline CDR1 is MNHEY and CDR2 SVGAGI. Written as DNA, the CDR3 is TGTGCCAGCAGGGGGGTGGGGGTTCAACTGCGTCAGCCCCAGCATTTT. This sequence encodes CASRGVGVQLRQPQHF.

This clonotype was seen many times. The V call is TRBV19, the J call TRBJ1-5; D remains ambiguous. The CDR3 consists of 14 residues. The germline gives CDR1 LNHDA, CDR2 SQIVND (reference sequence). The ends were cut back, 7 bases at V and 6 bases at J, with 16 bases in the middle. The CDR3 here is CASTPGQGIQPQHF. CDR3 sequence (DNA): TGTGCCAGTACTCCCGGGCAAGGGATTCAGCCCCAGCATTTT. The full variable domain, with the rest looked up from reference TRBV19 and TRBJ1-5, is DGGITQSPKYLFRKEGQNVTLSCEQNLNHDAMYWYRQDPGQGLRLIYYSQIVNDFQKGDIAEGYSVSREKKESFPLTVTSAQKNPTAFYLCASTPGQGIQPQHFGDGTRLSIL.

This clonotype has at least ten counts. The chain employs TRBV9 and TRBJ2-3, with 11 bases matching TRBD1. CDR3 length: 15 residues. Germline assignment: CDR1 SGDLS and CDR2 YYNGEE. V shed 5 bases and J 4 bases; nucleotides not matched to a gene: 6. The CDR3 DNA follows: TGTGCCAGCAGTCCTCCGGGACAGGGGGCAGATACGCAGTATTTT. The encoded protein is CASSPPGQGADTQYF.

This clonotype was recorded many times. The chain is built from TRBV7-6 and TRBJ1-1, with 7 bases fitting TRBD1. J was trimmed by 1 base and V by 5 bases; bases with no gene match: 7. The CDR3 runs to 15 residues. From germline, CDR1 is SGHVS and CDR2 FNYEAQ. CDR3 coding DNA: TGTGCCAGCAGCCCCTCCGGGACAGCGAACACTGAAGCTTTCTTT. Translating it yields CASSPSGTANTEAFF.

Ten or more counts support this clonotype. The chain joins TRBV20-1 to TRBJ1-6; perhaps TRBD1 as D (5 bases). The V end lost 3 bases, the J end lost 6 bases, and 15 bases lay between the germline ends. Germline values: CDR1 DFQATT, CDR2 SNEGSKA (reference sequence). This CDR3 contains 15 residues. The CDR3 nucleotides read TGCAGTGCTAGCCCACCGGGACGGTTTAATTCACCCCTCCACTTT. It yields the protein CSASPPGRFNSPLHF.

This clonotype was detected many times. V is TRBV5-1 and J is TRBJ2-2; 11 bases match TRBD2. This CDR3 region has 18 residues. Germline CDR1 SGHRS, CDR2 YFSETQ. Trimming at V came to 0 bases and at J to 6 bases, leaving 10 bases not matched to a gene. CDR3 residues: CASSLELAGVPPAGELFF. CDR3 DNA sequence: TGCGCCAGCAGCTTGGAACTAGCGGGGGTCCCCCCTGCCGGGGAGCTGTTTTTT.

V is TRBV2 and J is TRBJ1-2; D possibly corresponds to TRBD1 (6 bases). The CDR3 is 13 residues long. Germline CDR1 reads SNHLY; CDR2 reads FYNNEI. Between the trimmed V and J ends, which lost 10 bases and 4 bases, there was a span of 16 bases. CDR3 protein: CATNRDTAYGYTF. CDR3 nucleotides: TGTGCCACCAACCGGGACACGGCCTATGGCTACACCTTC.

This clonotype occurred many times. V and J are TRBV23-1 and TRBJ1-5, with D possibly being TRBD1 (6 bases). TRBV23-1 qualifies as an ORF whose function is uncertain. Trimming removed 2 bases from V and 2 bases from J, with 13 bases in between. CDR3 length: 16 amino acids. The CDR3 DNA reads TGCGCCAGCAGTCAAGATTGGGGGCCGGGCAATCAGCCCCAGCATTTT. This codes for CASSQDWGPGNQPQHF.

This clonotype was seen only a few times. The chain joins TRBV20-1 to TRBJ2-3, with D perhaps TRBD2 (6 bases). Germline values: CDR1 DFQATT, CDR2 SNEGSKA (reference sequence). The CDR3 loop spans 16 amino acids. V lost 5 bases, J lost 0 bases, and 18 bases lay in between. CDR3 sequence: CSALSSLLASTDTQYF. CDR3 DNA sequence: TGCAGTGCTTTATCCTCTCTTCTAGCGAGCACAGATACGCAGTATTTT.

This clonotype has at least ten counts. The CDR3: CASSIYSHNQPQHF. The CDR3 DNA follows: TGTGCCAGTAGTATTTACTCGCACAATCAGCCCCAGCATTTT. The gene calls are TRBV19 and TRBJ1-5; D call uncertain. CDR1 is LNHDA and CDR2 is SQIVND in the germline V gene (reference sequence). The V end lost 3 bases, the J end lost 3 bases, and 9 bases lay between the germline ends. There are 14 residues in the CDR3.

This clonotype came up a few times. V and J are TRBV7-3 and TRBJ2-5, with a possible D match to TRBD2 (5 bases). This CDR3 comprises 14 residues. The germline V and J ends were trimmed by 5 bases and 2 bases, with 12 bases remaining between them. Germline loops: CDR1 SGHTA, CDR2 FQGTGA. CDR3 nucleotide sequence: TGTGCCAGCAGCCCAAACGGGGATCAAGAGACCCAGTACTTC. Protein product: CASSPNGDQETQYF. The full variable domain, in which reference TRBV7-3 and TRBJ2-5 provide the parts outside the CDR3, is GAGVSQTPSNKVTEKGKYVELRCDPISGHTALYWYRQSLGQGPEFLIYFQGTGAADDSGLPNDRFFAVRPEGSVSTLKIQRTERGDSAVYLCASSPNGDQETQYFGPGTRLLVL.